This TCR beta chain was captured in a study of technical replicates of blood from a handful of donors. This CDR3 region has 18 residues. Using immunoSEQ multiplex PCR, the repertoire was profiled, and TCRdb retains in-frame clones only, with some absent. The sample lists 60,000 to 80,000 clones, approximately 89% occurring once. J is TRBJ2-5 and V is TRBV21-1; the listed D gene, TRBD2, was not tested against the DNA. TRBV21-1 is a known pseudogene. The source is a human donor in good health. Some clones in this sample may be carry-over from other donors' samples. Sequenced material: PBMCs. The CDR3 coding sequence is TGTGCCAGCAGCAAGGAGGGGGTTCCAGCGGGGGGTAAAGAGACCCAGTACTTC. It yields the protein CASSKEGVPAGGKETQYF.